The 16 T cell receptor beta chains in this list originate from one sample, sequenced in a study of T cells after yellow fever vaccination. TCRdb reanalysed the 5' RACE reads using MiXCR and keeps one entry per CDR3 protein. Altogether about 300,000 distinct CDR3 sequences are present, approximately 8% being singletons, with the ten largest covering around 3.3%. The sample consisted of CD4+ T cells sorted from PBMCs, taken 5 days after the yellow fever booster vaccination. These receptors were collected from a man aged 18 to 35 who received the YFV17D yellow fever vaccine.

This chain links TRBV6-5 with TRBJ2-4; D tentatively fits TRBD1 or TRBD2 (5 bases each). This CDR3 region has 14 residues. V lost 8 bases and J 4 bases, leaving 15 bases between the germline ends. Germline CDR1 and CDR2: MNHEY and SVGAGI. The CDR3 is CASGRDLAKNIQYF. CDR3 nucleotide sequence: TGTGCCAGCGGTCGGGACCTTGCAAAAAACATTCAGTACTTC.

V usage is TRBV4-1 and J usage is TRBJ2-1; D might be TRBD2 (5 bases). The CDR3 runs to 16 residues. V lost 2 bases to trimming and J lost 2 bases, with 13 bases between them. Germline-derived CDR1 and CDR2 are MGHRA and YSYEKL. The CDR3: CASSQPWTATYNEQFF. The CDR3 DNA sequence: TGCGCCAGCAGCCAACCCTGGACTGCCACCTACAATGAGCAGTTCTTC.

This clonotype was seen at least ten times. The CDR3 spells CASSQVGGSNEKLFF. Written as DNA, the CDR3 is TGTGCCAGCAGCCAAGTCGGGGGATCTAATGAAAAACTGTTTTTT. The chain employs TRBV4-2 and TRBJ1-4; perhaps TRBD1 as D (5 bases). V lost 1 base and J lost 3, with 9 bases in between. The CDR3 consists of 15 residues. CDR1 and CDR2 from the germline V gene are LGHNA and YNFKEQ.

This clonotype was detected ten times or more. The CDR3 region is CASSPVAGGQVLTGELFF. Written as DNA, the CDR3 is TGTGCCAGCAGCCCAGTTGCAGGGGGACAGGTACTCACCGGGGAGCTGTTTTTT. The chain links TRBV11-2 to TRBJ2-2; TRBD1 aligns across 8 bases. Looked up from germline, CDR1 is SGHAT and CDR2 is FQNNGV. This CDR3 is 18 amino acids long. The J segment lost 4 bases and the V segment lost 5 bases, leaving 15 bases of the junction unmatched.

The genes are TRBV15 and TRBJ1-2; 9 bases are shared with TRBD1. Per germline, CDR1 LNHNV and CDR2 YYDKDF (reference sequence). CDR3 length: 16 residues. V dropped 0 bases and J dropped 4; count of bases not matched to a gene: 6. CDR3 loop: CATSRDRATGGYGYTF. CDR3 coding DNA: TGTGCCACCAGCAGAGATCGTGCGACAGGGGGCTATGGCTACACCTTC.

The chain employs TRBV6-5 and TRBJ1-2; the D gene is possibly TRBD1 (5 bases). Looked up from germline, CDR1 is MNHEY and CDR2 is SVGAGI. V lost 4 bases and J 4 bases, leaving 13 bases between the germline ends. The CDR3 extends over 14 amino acids. This chain's CDR3 is CASSLRQPLYGYTF. Written as DNA, the CDR3 is TGTGCCAGCAGTTTAAGACAGCCCCTCTATGGCTACACCTTC.

This clonotype was seen a handful of times. The rearrangement joins TRBV7-2 to TRBJ1-6; unclear D gene. The V gene's germline CDR1 is SGHTA and CDR2 FQGNSA. The CDR3 contains 12 residues. V shed 8 bases and J shed 7 bases, with 9 bases lying between them. This CDR3 reads CASGDRNSPLHF. The CDR3 bases are TGTGCCAGCGGGGATCGGAATTCACCCCTCCACTTT. Variable domain in full (rest from reference TRBV7-2 and TRBJ1-6): GAGVSQSPSNKVTEKGKDVELRCDPISGHTALYWYRQSLGQGLEFLIYFQGNSAPDKSGLPSDRFSAERTGGSVSTLTIQRTQQEDSAVYLCASGDRNSPLHFGNGTRLTVT.

This clonotype was seen a handful of times. The chain links TRBV6-5 to TRBJ2-7; TRBD2 is a possible D gene (8 bases). Trimming stripped 10 bases from V and 7 bases from J, with 17 bases between. The CDR3 loop spans 12 amino acids. Germline CDR1 and CDR2: MNHEY and SVGAGI. The CDR3 is CATSQGTREQYF. CDR3 DNA: TGTGCCACCTCACAGGGGACTAGGGAGCAGTACTTC.

The rearrangement joins TRBV5-1 to TRBJ1-1, with a possible D match to TRBD1 (6 bases). V was clipped by 1 base and J by 5 bases, with 15 bases between them. Germline lookup yields CDR1 SGHRS and CDR2 YFSETQ. This CDR3 comprises 15 residues. CDR3 in amino acids: CASSLYQGLETEAFF. For the CDR3, the DNA is TGCGCCAGCAGCTTGTATCAGGGGTTGGAGACTGAAGCTTTCTTT.

In this sample, this clonotype turned up a few times. The chain carries TRBV7-6 and TRBJ1-1; 8 nucleotides align to TRBD1. CDR3 length equals 13 residues. Germline-derived CDR1 and CDR2 are SGHVS and FNYEAQ. V trimming: 3 bases; J trimming: 6 bases; junction bases outside the gene matches: 3. The CDR3 DNA reads as TGTGCCAGCAGCTTCGGACAGGGTGCTGAAGCTTTCTTT. The encoded protein is CASSFGQGAEAFF. Together with reference TRBV7-6 and TRBJ1-1, the CDR3 gives the full variable domain: GAGVSQSPRYKVTKRGQDVALRCDPISGHVSLYWYRQALGQGPEFLTYFNYEAQQDKSGLPNDRFSAERPEGSISTLTIQRTEQRDSAMYRCASSFGQGAEAFFGQGTRLTVV.

In its sample, this clonotype was seen many times. The gene calls are TRBV4-1 and TRBJ2-2, with 11 bases fitting TRBD1. This CDR3 is 16 amino acids long. From germline, CDR1 is MGHRA and CDR2 YSYEKL. The trim removed 5 bases at V and 4 bases at J, leaving 6 bases unmatched. CDR3 coding DNA: TGCGCCAGCAGCAAAGGACAGGGGGCGGGCACCGGGGAGCTGTTTTTT. Translating it yields CASSKGQGAGTGELFF.

In its sample, this clonotype was seen a few times. The V gene is TRBV5-1, the J gene TRBJ1-1, with 9 positions matching TRBD1. V dropped 2 bases and J dropped 7; count of bases not matched to a gene: 3. Germline CDR1 and CDR2: SGHRS and YFSETQ. The CDR3 has 13 residues. The CDR3 is CASSFGTGLEAFF. The DNA of the CDR3 is TGCGCCAGCAGCTTTGGGACAGGGCTTGAAGCTTTCTTT.

The chain has TRBV7-2 and TRBJ2-3, with D perhaps TRBD1 (7 bases). V was shortened by 0 bases and J by 5 bases, with 9 bases between the two germline ends. The CDR3 totals 14 residues. Germline CDR1 is SGHTA and CDR2 is FQGNSA. CDR3 amino acids: CASSLAQGGDTQYF. The CDR3 nucleotides read TGTGCCAGCAGCTTAGCTCAGGGGGGAGATACGCAGTATTTT.

This clonotype was counted only a few times. This chain joins TRBV5-4 and TRBJ1-2, with a tentative D call TRBD1 (5 bases). The germline gives CDR1 SGHNT, CDR2 YYREEE (reference sequence). The CDR3 is 12 amino acids. The V end was cut by 4 bases, the J end by 6 bases, with 10 bases between. In nucleotides, the CDR3 is TGTGCCAGCAGCGTCGGGGGTCATGGCTACACCTTC. Amino acids: CASSVGGHGYTF.

The chain carries TRBV29-1 and TRBJ2-3, with a weak D call TRBD1 (5 bases). The CDR3 runs 12 residues. The germline CDR1 and CDR2 sequences are SQVTM and ANQGSEA. The germline V and J ends were trimmed by 6 bases and 4 bases, with 11 bases remaining between them. CDR3 sequence (DNA): TGCAGCGTGAATACAGGATCAGATACGCAGTATTTT. Translating gives CSVNTGSDTQYF.

The CDR3 reads CASSQELLLGLAGGIDEQFF. The CDR3 DNA sequence: TGTGCCAGCAGCCAAGAACTCCTACTTGGGCTAGCGGGGGGGATCGATGAGCAGTTCTTC. The chain employs TRBV3-1 and TRBJ2-1, with TRBD2 matching over 12 bases. This CDR3 comprises 20 residues. Germline CDR1 and CDR2: LGHDT and YNNKEL (reference sequence). J gave up 8 bases and V 0 bases, and 17 bases lay outside the gene matches.